Listed below are T cell receptor beta chains from one sample, sequenced in a study of shared clonotypes between healthy human individuals. Using immunoSEQ multiplex PCR, the repertoire was profiled, and TCRdb retains in-frame clones only, with some absent. Among over a million clones, around 97% were seen once, and the ten largest hold 1.2%. The sample taken for sequencing was naive CD4+ T cells sorted from blood. The receptors shown here come from a man between 25 and 39 years old in good health. The CDR3 runs from the conserved cysteine through the conserved F or W. The order of the fields is clone size, J gene, V gene, D gene, CDR3 DNA, CDR3 protein. A D gene is named only where the DNA matches it firmly. Rows give clone size only sometimes, using once, few, many, or a class for an expanded clone.

>.|TRBJ2-1|TRBV2|TRBD2
TGTGCCACAAAAGGACTAGCGGGAGGGTTGGGTCGAAATGAGCAGTTCTTC
CATKGLAGGLGRNEQFF
>once|TRBJ1-1|TRBV20-1|.
TGCAGTGCTAAAAAAAACACTGAAGCTTTCTTT
CSAKKNTEAFF
>.|TRBJ2-7|TRBV7-9|.
TGTGCCAGCAGCTTAGGATATCCGCGAGGCACTCTCGAGCAGTACTTC
CASSLGYPRGTLEQYF
>.|TRBJ2-7|TRBV5-1|TRBD1
TGCGCCAGCAGCTTGTGGGACAGCGACTACGAGCAGTACTTC
CASSLWDSDYEQYF
>.|TRBJ1-2|TRBV6-6|.
TGTGCCAGCAGGATAACCGGGGGCCCTGATGGCTACACCTTC
CASRITGGPDGYTF
>.|TRBJ1-1|TRBV9|.
TGTGCCAGCAGCGTGGTAGGAAGTCTCGGCGCAGAAGCTTTCTTT
CASSVVGSLGAEAFF
>.|TRBJ1-5|TRBV28|.
TGTGCCAGCAGTTTATTCGAAGTGGGTCAGCCCCAGCATTTT
CASSLFEVGQPQHF
>.|TRBJ2-2|TRBV6-4|.
TGTGCCAGCTGGTTTTTCCCCCGACTGTTTAACACCGGGGAGCTGTTTTTT
CASWFFPRLFNTGELFF
>.|TRBJ2-7|TRBV5-6|.
TGTGCCAGCAGCTTGGTTTCCTTGTTGGGCGAGCAGTACTTC
CASSLVSLLGEQYF
>.|TRBJ2-7|TRBV28|.
TGTGCCAGCCTCCCGGTGGCTTCCGTCGGCGAGCAGTACTTC
CASLPVASVGEQYF
>.|TRBJ2-5|TRBV5-1|.
TGCGCCAGCAGCTTGGTCCCAGAAGAGACCCAGTACTTC
CASSLVPEETQYF